These T cell receptor beta chains were read from a single sample in a study of T cells in Graves' hyperthyroidism and ophthalmopathy. TCRdb reanalysed the multiplex PCR reads using MiXCR and keeps one entry per CDR3 protein. Found here are over 550,000 distinct CDR3 sequences, approximately 15% of them singletons; the top ten hold around 19%. What was sequenced was blood. The receptors originated from a young woman with Graves' hyperthyroidism. The CDR3 runs from the conserved cysteine through the conserved F or W. Each record gives: D gene, clone size, J gene, V gene, CDR3 DNA, CDR3 protein. A D gene is named only where the DNA matches it firmly. Rows may omit the clone size; those that give it use once, few, many or a size class.

NA | few | TRBJ2-6 | TRBV7-9 | TGTGCCAGCGATGGGGCCAACGTCCTGACTTTC | CASDGANVLTF
NA | many | TRBJ1-2 | TRBV12-3/TRBV12-4 | TGTGCCAGCAGTTCCTTTGGACGGAGCAATGGCTACACCTTC | CASSSFGRSNGYTF
TRBD2 | many | TRBJ2-3 | TRBV5-1 | TGCGCCAGCAGCTTACTAGCGGGAGAGATAGATACGCAGTATTTT | CASSLLAGEIDTQYF
NA | few | TRBJ2-5 | TRBV6-1 | TGTGCCAGCAGTGGGAGGGGGGCCGGGGGCCAAGAGACCCAGTACTTC | CASSGRGAGGQETQYF
NA | many | TRBJ1-1 | TRBV27 | TGTGCCAGCAGTTATGGACAAGATAACACTGAAGCTTTCTTT | CASSYGQDNTEAFF
TRBD1 | NA | TRBJ1-1 | TRBV6-1 | TGTGCCAGCAGACAGACAGGGGGTGATACTGAAGCTTTCTTT | CASRQTGGDTEAFF
TRBD1 | NA | TRBJ2-2 | TRBV24-1 | TGTGCCACCAGTGATTTGGACAGGGGGCAAACCGGGGAGCTGTTTTTT | CATSDLDRGQTGELFF
NA | many | TRBJ2-7 | TRBV3-1 | TGTGCCAGCAGCCATTCTGAGCGGGAGCAGTACTTC | CASSHSEREQYF
NA | NA | TRBJ1-5 | TRBV7-9 | TGTGCCAGCAGCTTTGGAGGGTCCCACAATCAGCCCCAGCATTTT | CASSFGGSHNQPQHF
TRBD2 | many | TRBJ2-7 | TRBV29-1 | TGCAGCGTTGAACTAGCGGGATTCCACGAGCAGTACTTC | CSVELAGFHEQYF
NA | many | TRBJ1-4 | TRBV14 | TGTGCCAGCAGCGACGGCGGTGGACGATGGGAAAAACTGTTTTTT | CASSDGGGRWEKLFF
NA | many | TRBJ2-2 | TRBV10-3 | TGTGCCATCAGGGGAGACACCCCCGGGGACACCGGGGAGCTGTTTTTT | CAIRGDTPGDTGELFF
TRBD1 | NA | TRBJ2-7 | TRBV20-1 | TGCAGTGCTAGCGTAGCCCCGGGACAGGGAGAATCCTACGAGCAGTACTTC | CSASVAPGQGESYEQYF
TRBD1 | few | TRBJ1-5 | TRBV20-1 | TGCAGTGCTCGGCAAACAGGGGATAGCAATCAGCCCCAGCATTTT | CSARQTGDSNQPQHF
NA | few | TRBJ2-5 | TRBV4-1 | TGCGCCAGCAGCCACCCACAAGAGACCCAGTACTTC | CASSHPQETQYF
NA | many | TRBJ2-3 | TRBV24-1 | TGTGCCACCAGTGATTTAAAAGGGACCGGACTACTTACAGATACGCAGTATTTT | CATSDLKGTGLLTDTQYF
TRBD1 | few | TRBJ1-5 | TRBV4-2 | TGTGCCAGCAGCCAAGGAGACCTGGGACAGAGCAATCAGCCCCAGCATTTT | CASSQGDLGQSNQPQHF
TRBD2 | few | TRBJ2-4 | TRBV5-1 | TGCGCCAGCAGGACCCTAGCGGGGAAAAACATTCAGTACTTC | CASRTLAGKNIQYF
TRBD2 | few | TRBJ2-5 | TRBV29-1 | TGCAGCGTCCAACTAGCGGAGACCCAGTACTTC | CSVQLAETQYF
NA | many | TRBJ1-6 | TRBV12-3/TRBV12-4 | TGTGCCAGCAGTCCCCGATTAAGTTCCTATAATTCACCCCTCCACTTT | CASSPRLSSYNSPLHF
TRBD2 | many | TRBJ2-1 | TRBV2 | TGTGCCAGCAGGAAGCGGGAGTCAGTCTACAATGAGCAGTTCTTC | CASRKRESVYNEQFF
NA | many | TRBJ1-1 | TRBV5-1 | TGCGCCAGCAGCCCGACAGGATCTGAAGCTTTCTTT | CASSPTGSEAFF
NA | NA | TRBJ1-1 | TRBV12-3/TRBV12-4 | TGTGCCAGCAGTTCCCCAAATAAGGCGGGTAACACTGAAGCTTTCTTT | CASSSPNKAGNTEAFF
NA | few | TRBJ2-4 | TRBV14 | TGTGCCAGCAGCCAGACCCCATGGATCGACGGCAAAAACATTCAGTACTTC | CASSQTPWIDGKNIQYF
NA | many | TRBJ2-3 | TRBV20-1 | TGCAGTGCTAGCGGACCCACAGATACGCAGTATTTT | CSASGPTDTQYF
NA | many | TRBJ2-7 | TRBV28 | TGTGCCAGCAGGCAAGGGGGGGCTAGTGCGGAACAGTACTTC | CASRQGGASAEQYF
NA | few | TRBJ1-5 | TRBV12-3/TRBV12-4 | TGTGCCAGCAACAACAAGGCGGGACACGGTCAGCCCCAGCATTTT | CASNNKAGHGQPQHF
NA | few | TRBJ1-1 | TRBV15 | TGTGCCACCAGCATTGATTCCACTGAAGCTTTCTTT | CATSIDSTEAFF
NA | once | TRBJ1-4 | TRBV5-6 | TGTGCCAGCAGCCCTAGACGGGCGGGTGAAAAACTGTTTTTT | CASSPRRAGEKLFF
NA | NA | TRBJ1-1 | TRBV7-2 | TGTGCCAGCAGCTTAGAGGGGCAGGGGCACGAAGCTTTCTTT | CASSLEGQGHEAFF
TRBD1 | NA | TRBJ2-5 | TRBV5-1 | TGCGCCAGCAGCTCCGGTACCAGGGGGCTCGGAGAGACCCAGTACTTC | CASSSGTRGLGETQYF
TRBD2 | many | TRBJ2-3 | TRBV24-1 | TGTGCCACCAGTGAAGGGGCGACTAGCGGGACCCTTGGAGATACGCAGTATTTT | CATSEGATSGTLGDTQYF
TRBD1 | many | TRBJ2-7 | TRBV2 | TGTGCCAGCAGTGGACAGGGGATTTACTACGAGCAGTACTTC | CASSGQGIYYEQYF
NA | few | TRBJ2-1 | TRBV5-1 | TGCGCCAGCAGCCCCGTTGGGGTCTCCTACAATGAGCAGTTCTTC | CASSPVGVSYNEQFF
NA | few | TRBJ2-2 | TRBV6-1 | TGTGCCAGTAATGCAGGGGAGCCCGGGGAGCTGTTTTTT | CASNAGEPGELFF
TRBD1 | NA | TRBJ1-6 | TRBV27 | TGTGCCAGCAGTTTGTGGACAGGGTCAAACTCACCCCTCCACTTT | CASSLWTGSNSPLHF
NA | many | TRBJ1-2 | TRBV6-1 | TGTGCCAGCAGTGAAGCGATACTAATCAACTATGGCTACACCTTC | CASSEAILINYGYTF
TRBD2 | once | TRBJ2-5 | TRBV7-2 | TGTGCCAGCAGCTTAGTCGCGGGAGCTTCTGAGACCCAGTACTTC | CASSLVAGASETQYF
NA | NA | TRBJ1-1 | TRBV10-3 | TGTGCCATCAGTGAGAGCAGGGAAACTGAAGCTTTCTTT | CAISESRETEAFF
TRBD2 | NA | TRBJ2-7 | TRBV6-2/TRBV6-3 | TGTGCCAGCAGTGTGGATAGCGGGGCTATATGGGAGCAGTACTTC | CASSVDSGAIWEQYF
NA | many | TRBJ2-3 | TRBV11-2 | TGTGCCAGCAGCTTAGGCGGCAGTAGCACAGATACGCAGTATTTT | CASSLGGSSTDTQYF
NA | few | TRBJ2-3 | TRBV7-9 | TGTGCCAGCAGCTTAGACCCAGCCACAGATACGCAGTATTTT | CASSLDPATDTQYF
NA | many | TRBJ2-2 | TRBV12-3/TRBV12-4 | TGTGCCAGCAGTGGAAGAAGACGTGCGAACACCGGGGAGCTGTTTTTT | CASSGRRRANTGELFF
TRBD1 | many | TRBJ2-7 | TRBV18 | TGTGCCAGCTCACCGAGGACAGGTCCCTACGAGCAGTACTTC | CASSPRTGPYEQYF
NA | NA | TRBJ2-1 | TRBV6-5 | TGTGCCAGCAGTTACGGAGGCTCCTACAATGAGCAGTTCTTC | CASSYGGSYNEQFF
NA | few | TRBJ1-4 | TRBV4-1 | TGCGCCAGCAGCCAGGGGGACCTAACTAGAAAACTGTTTTTT | CASSQGDLTRKLFF
TRBD2 | many | TRBJ2-1 | TRBV29-1 | TGCAGCGTTGAAGTCACTAGCGGGGGTACCTACAATGAGCAGTTCTTC | CSVEVTSGGTYNEQFF
NA | many | TRBJ1-1 | TRBV29-1 | TGCAGCGTTAGGGGAGTGGGAAGGGACACTGAAGCTTTCTTT | CSVRGVGRDTEAFF
TRBD2 | NA | TRBJ2-7 | TRBV5-4 | TGTGCCAGCCGGGGGGCGGGACTAGCGATCGACGAGCAGTACTTC | CASRGAGLAIDEQYF
TRBD1 | few | TRBJ2-7 | TRBV20-1 | TGCAGTGCTAGAGATCGGGTCAGGGGGCCCTACGAGCAGTACTTC | CSARDRVRGPYEQYF
NA | NA | TRBJ1-1 | TRBV14 | TGTGCCAGCAGCCAAGACTGGGGACGTGTGACTGAAGCTTTCTTT | CASSQDWGRVTEAFF
TRBD2 | many | TRBJ2-3 | TRBV27 | TGTGCCAGCACCCTAGCGGGAGGTGGCTCAGATACGCAGTATTTT | CASTLAGGGSDTQYF
TRBD1 | many | TRBJ2-7 | TRBV20-1 | TGCAGCTTAGCCAGGGTCGGGACAGGGTTAGACGAGCAGTACTTC | CSLARVGTGLDEQYF
TRBD1 | many | TRBJ1-3 | TRBV6-1 | TGTGCCAGTCAACTTGGACAGGGCTTCTCTGGAAACACCATATATTTT | CASQLGQGFSGNTIYF
NA | many | TRBJ1-1 | TRBV2 | TGTGCCAGCAGTGCGGTCAGAGGGAACACTGAAGCTTTCTTT | CASSAVRGNTEAFF
TRBD1 | NA | TRBJ1-1 | TRBV4-3 | TGCGCCAGCAGCCAAGACAGGGGGCTTGGGGGCACTGAAGCTTTCTTT | CASSQDRGLGGTEAFF
NA | NA | TRBJ2-2 | TRBV5-1 | TGCGCCAGCAGCTTAAAGGGCCCCCCCGGGGAGCTGTTTTTT | CASSLKGPPGELFF
NA | many | TRBJ2-3 | TRBV18 | TGTGCCAGCTCAGGCCGGACGGTCAGCACAGATACGCAGTATTTT | CASSGRTVSTDTQYF